The 10 T cell receptor beta chains reported below all come from one sample, sequenced in a study of CD8 T cells in Susac syndrome. After extraction with the RNeasy kit, roughly 0.5 to 1 ug of the RNA was reverse transcribed using random hexamers. TCRdb used MiXCR to reprocess the immunoSEQ multiplex PCR reads, holding one entry per CDR3 protein. This sample has about 140,000 distinct CDR3 sequences, with around 93% found just once. The sequencing input was CD4+ T cells from PBMCs. The receptor source for this set is a human donor with Susac syndrome.

The chain has TRBV6-5 and TRBJ2-1, with TRBD1 as a possible D gene (6 bases). The CDR3 contains 13 residues. Germline CDR1 reads MNHEY; CDR2 reads SVGAGI. Between the trimmed V and J ends, which lost 9 bases and 12 bases, there was a span of 21 bases. For the CDR3, the DNA is TGTGCCAGTAGAGAACAGGGTTCAACCCCGCAGTTCTTC. This gives the protein CASREQGSTPQFF.

CDR3 region: CSARSINRGGEQYF. The CDR3 DNA reads as TGCAGTGCTAGATCCATCAACAGGGGGGGTGAGCAGTACTTC. The rearrangement uses TRBV20-1 and TRBJ2-7, with D possibly being TRBD1 (8 bases). Trimming took off 2 bases at V and 7 bases at J, with 18 bases between the two ends. CDR1 DFQATT and CDR2 SNEGSKA come from the germline V gene (reference sequence). This CDR3 has 14 amino acids.

The rearrangement links TRBV3-1 to TRBJ2-7; tentatively, D is TRBD2 (6 bases). The CDR3 spans 16 residues. Germline V gene data show CDR1 as LGHDT and CDR2 as YNNKEL (reference sequence). V gave up 0 bases and J gave up 3 bases, with 15 bases separating them. This chain's CDR3 is CASSQDPAGGLYEQYF. As DNA, the CDR3 is TGTGCCAGCAGCCAAGATCCAGCTGGGGGACTCTACGAGCAGTACTTC.

This sequence joins TRBV15 and TRBJ1-2; D is undetermined. The CDR3 is made up of 14 amino acids. Per germline, CDR1 LNHNV and CDR2 YYDKDF (reference sequence). V was clipped by 1 base and J by 3 bases, with 9 bases between them. The CDR3 spells CATSRVDPDYGYTF. The CDR3 DNA follows: TGTGCCACCAGCAGAGTGGACCCAGACTATGGCTACACCTTC.

The chain is built from TRBV12-3 or TRBV12-4 and TRBJ2-7; the match to TRBD2 covers 8 bases. The length of the CDR3 is 14 residues. V was pared by 6 bases and J by 6 bases, with 10 bases of the junction left unmatched. In DNA, the CDR3 is TGTGCCAGCAGACCAAGCGGGAGTGCCGGCGAGCAGTACTTC. Translating gives CASRPSGSAGEQYF.

The chain carries TRBV20-1 and TRBJ1-1; TRBD1 matches 10 bases. Germline lookup yields CDR1 DFQATT and CDR2 SNEGSKA (reference sequence). The CDR3 runs to 15 residues. V was pared by 6 bases and J by 1 base, with 8 bases of the junction left unmatched. In DNA, the CDR3 is TGCAGTGCCCGTGGACAGGGGGAGAGGAACACTGAAGCTTTCTTT. Amino acid sequence: CSARGQGERNTEAFF.

The chain joins TRBV20-1 to TRBJ2-4; D gene uncertain. The CDR3 loop spans 13 amino acids. Germline CDR1 and CDR2: DFQATT and SNEGSKA (reference sequence). The CDR3 DNA reads TGCAGCGCAGACGGGCGGACCAAAAACATTCAGTACTTC. Translating it yields CSADGRTKNIQYF.

This rearrangement joins TRBV27 to TRBJ1-6; D perhaps matches TRBD1 (5 bases). V lost 5 bases, J lost 8 bases, and 16 bases lay in between. In germline, CDR1 is MNHEY, CDR2 SMNVEV (reference sequence). This CDR3 has 15 amino acids. CDR3 sequence reads: CASSRDSHGDSPLHF. In nucleotides, the CDR3 is TGTGCCAGCAGTCGGGACTCCCACGGCGATTCACCCCTCCACTTT.

The CDR3 loop reads CASSLTLGSGYTF. CDR3 DNA sequence: TGTGCCAGCAGCTTAACGTTGGGGTCTGGCTACACCTTC. The rearrangement links TRBV7-3 to TRBJ1-2; D uncertain. CDR3 length: 13 residues. V was clipped by 0 bases and J by 7 bases, with 9 bases between them. CDR1 is SGHTA and CDR2 is FQGTGA in the germline V gene.

V and J are TRBV30 and TRBJ1-1; D is uncertain. The CDR3 runs to 12 residues. Germline V gene sequence: CDR1 GTSNPN, CDR2 SVGIG (reference sequence). The V end was cut by 3 bases, the J end by 5 bases, with 10 bases between. In DNA, the CDR3 is TGTGCCTGGAGATTAATGGGGACTGAAGCTTTCTTT. It translates to CAWRLMGTEAFF.